The T cell receptor beta chain under discussion was sequenced for a study of regulatory dendritic cells for organ transplantation. Sorted subsets were CFSE-labeled and cultured roughly 5 days with allogeneic dendritic cells. CD4+ or CD8+ T cells were sorted as naive CD45RA+ or memory CD45RO+. Study results and limitations: Regulatory dendritic cells appeared to expand memory CD8+ clones less than mature ones.

Clones were sequenced by immunoSEQ multiplex PCR, and TCRdb holds only the in-frame ones, with some missing. This sample has about 12,000 clones, with 70% to 80% found just once. Comment on this clone: Its specificity is unknown.

The V gene end was trimmed by 4 bases and the J gene end by 4 bases; junction bases not matched to a gene: 5. The CDR3 is 14 residues long. Germline V lookup: CDR1 SGHDT, CDR2 YYEEEE. The source is a human donor in good health. Source material: naive CD4+ T cells from blood cultured with regulatory dendritic cells. As for subset: CD45RA+ naive T cells. The gene calls are TRBV5-6 and TRBJ1-2; 9 bases fit TRBD1. The CDR3 DNA reads TGTGCCAGCAGCCCGGGACAGGGCGGCTATGGCTACACCTTC. Its translation: CASSPGQGGYGYTF.